The 24 T cell receptor beta chains below come from one sample, sequenced in a study of cytomegalovirus exposure and HLA in healthy donors. Primers: 60 Vbeta forward and 13 Jbeta reverse. Only in-frame clones appear in the TCRdb table, and some are missing; sequencing was by immunoSEQ multiplex PCR. The profile covers 150,000 to 200,000 clones, with roughly 74% appearing a single time and under 7% taken by the ten largest. Sequences were obtained from PBMCs. All receptors derive from a woman aged 30 to 39 in good health and CMV-seropositive.

V gene TRBV5-1 combines with J gene TRBJ2-6; D is ambiguous. CDR3 length: 15 amino acids. CDR1 and CDR2 (germline): SGHRS, YFSETQ. Trimming removed 3 bases at V and 0 bases at J, with 7 bases between. CDR3: CASSWSLSGANVLTF. CDR3 DNA: TGCGCCAGCAGCTGGAGCCTCTCTGGGGCCAACGTCCTGACTTTC.

Only a few counts were recorded for this clone. The chain links TRBV4-3 to TRBJ2-5; D might be TRBD2 (6 bases). The CDR3 loop spans 15 amino acids. CDR1 LGHNA and CDR2 YSLEER come from the germline V gene. Trimming removed 3 bases from V and 4 bases from J, with 15 bases in between. The CDR3 sequence: CASSHQTRAIETQYF. The CDR3 DNA reads as TGCGCCAGCAGCCACCAGACTAGGGCAATAGAGACCCAGTACTTC.

The chain has TRBV7-9 and TRBJ2-7; tentatively, D is TRBD1 (5 bases). CDR1 and CDR2 from the germline V gene are SEHNR and FQNEAQ (reference sequence). Trimming left V 1 base short and J 6 bases short, with 7 bases between. The CDR3 sequence is 12 residues long. In nucleotides, the CDR3 is TGTGCCAGCAGCTTAGAAGGGGTCGAGCAGTACTTC. Translated: CASSLEGVEQYF.

The chain has TRBV30 and TRBJ2-7; 14 nucleotides match TRBD2. From germline, CDR1 is GTSNPN and CDR2 SVGIG (reference sequence). The CDR3 is 18 amino acids. V gave up 5 bases and J gave up 1 base; unmatched junction bases: 13. The CDR3 DNA reads as TGTGCCTGGGGCCTCCCGGGACTAGCGGGAGATGGTTCCTACGAGCAGTACTTC. It specifies CAWGLPGLAGDGSYEQYF.

This rearrangement joins TRBV28 to TRBJ2-3; D possibly corresponds to TRBD2 (5 bases). The CDR3 extends over 14 amino acids. CDR1 is MDHEN and CDR2 is SYDVKM in the germline V gene. Deletions cut 7 bases from V and 5 bases from J, with 16 bases between. The CDR3 region is CASMAGLAGDTQYF. Here the CDR3 DNA reads TGTGCCAGCATGGCCGGCCTGGCGGGAGATACGCAGTATTTT.

The V gene is TRBV9, the J gene TRBJ2-1, with 10 bases matching TRBD2. The CDR3 has 16 amino acids. V gave up 1 base and J gave up 9 bases; unmatched junction bases: 10. Germline CDR1 SGDLS, CDR2 YYNGEE. As DNA, the CDR3 is TGTGCCAGCAGCGTAAATCCAGCGGGGGGGCCTAGTGAGCAGTTCTTC. Protein sequence: CASSVNPAGGPSEQFF.

This clone was seen a few times. The chain links TRBV6-6 to TRBJ1-1; D is possibly TRBD1 (6 bases). The CDR3 has 15 amino acids. Trimming took off 7 bases at V and 3 bases at J, with 18 bases between the two ends. Germline V gene data show CDR1 as MNHNY and CDR2 as SVGAGI (reference sequence). CDR3 DNA: TGTGCCAGCACCCCAACAGGGACAAGCGACACTGAAGCTTTCTTT. Translated, it gives CASTPTGTSDTEAFF.

The chain joins TRBV9 to TRBJ2-7, with D possibly matching TRBD2 (7 bases). Germline CDR1 reads SGDLS; CDR2 reads YYNGEE. This CDR3 spans 14 amino acids. V lost 0 bases and J lost 6, with 13 bases in between. CDR3 coding DNA: TGTGCCAGCAGCGTAGGAGGGGGGGTGGGCGAGCAGTACTTC. Its translation: CASSVGGGVGEQYF.

The chain links TRBV14 to TRBJ2-2, with a weak D call TRBD2 (5 bases). The CDR3 contains 14 residues. CDR1 is SGHDN, CDR2 FVKESK, per germline. Trimming took off 4 bases at V and 5 bases at J, with 11 bases between the two ends. CDR3 in DNA: TGTGCCAGCAGCCCGCGGACGGGGACCGGGGAGCTGTTTTTT. Translation: CASSPRTGTGELFF. Using reference TRBV14 and TRBJ2-2 for the parts outside the CDR3, the full variable domain is EAGVTQFPSHSVIEKGQTVTLRCDPISGHDNLYWYRRVMGKEIKFLLHFVKESKQDESGMPNNRFLAERTGGTYSTLKVQPAELEDSGVYFCASSPRTGTGELFFGEGSRLTVL.

The rearrangement joins TRBV29-1 to TRBJ2-7; TRBD1 matches 9 bases. The germline V gene encodes CDR1 SQVTM and CDR2 ANQGSEA. CDR3 length equals 12 residues. V trimming: 7 bases; J trimming: 3 bases; junction bases outside the gene matches: 4. The chain's CDR3 is CSASDRGYEQYF. CDR3 coding DNA: TGCAGCGCCTCGGACAGGGGCTACGAGCAGTACTTC.

In its sample, this clone was seen once. V usage is TRBV5-6 and J usage is TRBJ2-1, with TRBD2 as a possible D gene (5 bases). Trimming stripped 4 bases from V and 8 bases from J, with 19 bases between. Germline CDR1 SGHDT, CDR2 YYEEEE. The CDR3 consists of 15 residues. CDR3 sequence (DNA): TGTGCCAGCAGCCCGGCGGGTTGGAAGGCATATGAGCAGTTCTTC. Protein sequence: CASSPAGWKAYEQFF.

J is TRBJ2-7 and V is TRBV23-1; 9 bases agree with TRBD2. TRBV23-1 is designated an ORF whose function remains uncertain. This CDR3 comprises 17 residues. V gave up 2 bases and J gave up 1 base; unmatched junction bases: 9. The CDR3 DNA reads as TGCGCCAGCAGTCAACGGCGGGGGGGACTAATATCCTACGAGCAGTACTTC. Its protein is CASSQRRGGLISYEQYF.

This clone was found once. V and J are TRBV2 and TRBJ2-5; TRBD1 aligns across 8 bases. TRBJ2-7 explains the end of the DNA better; the J call may be wrong. CDR1 and CDR2 (germline): SNHLY, FYNNEI. This CDR3 is 14 amino acids long. CDR3 nucleotides: TGTGCCAGCAGTGTTGGACAGGGCTTGGACGAGCAGTACTTC. It translates to CASSVGQGLDEQYF.

The V gene is TRBV19, the J gene TRBJ2-7; perhaps TRBD1 as D (6 bases). Germline V gives CDR1 LNHDA, CDR2 SQIVND (reference sequence). V was clipped by 3 bases and J by 6 bases, with 18 bases between them. The CDR3 length is 15 residues. The CDR3 nucleotides are TGTGCCAGTAGTATTCCCGGGACAATAGAAATCGAGCAGTACTTC. Translation: CASSIPGTIEIEQYF.

This clone was observed a single time. The chain has TRBV7-9 and TRBJ2-5, with 7 bases matching TRBD1. J was trimmed by 3 bases and V by 1 base; bases with no gene match: 5. The germline V gene encodes CDR1 SEHNR and CDR2 FQNEAQ (reference sequence). The CDR3 runs to 15 residues. In DNA, the CDR3 is TGTGCCAGCAGCTTAGTCGGGACAGTCGAAGAGACCCAGTACTTC. Translating it yields CASSLVGTVEETQYF. The entire variable domain, with the rest obtained from reference TRBV7-9 and TRBJ2-5, is as follows: DTGVSQNPRHKITKRGQNVTFRCDPISEHNRLYWYRQTLGQGPEFLTYFQNEAQLEKSRLLSDRFSAERPKGSFSTLEIQRTEQGDSAMYLCASSLVGTVEETQYFGPGTRLLVL.

This chain joins TRBV7-9 and TRBJ2-1, with 10 bases fitting TRBD2. Losses at the gene ends were 4 bases for V and 15 bases for J; bases not matched to a gene: 6. Germline CDR1 and CDR2: SEHNR and FQNEAQ (reference sequence). The CDR3 is made up of 12 amino acids. CDR3 sequence: CASSSTGTSVFF. The CDR3 DNA reads TGTGCCAGCAGCTCAACCGGGACTAGCGTGTTCTTC.

This chain links TRBV5-1 with TRBJ1-1; D unresolved. CDR3 length: 14 amino acids. Germline CDR1 is SGHRS and CDR2 is YFSETQ. The V end was cut by 5 bases, the J end by 1 base, with 12 bases between. The CDR3, as DNA: TGCGCCAGCAGAACACAGAGTGGGAACACTGAAGCTTTCTTT. Translation gives CASRTQSGNTEAFF.

This clone came up a few times. J is TRBJ1-1 and V is TRBV7-2; D gene ambiguous. The CDR3 has 14 amino acids. Per germline, CDR1 SGHTA and CDR2 FQGNSA. Trimming left V 4 bases short and J 1 base short, with 10 bases between. Here the CDR3 DNA reads TGTGCCAGCAGCTCCTTCCTTTGGAACACTGAAGCTTTCTTT. This codes for CASSSFLWNTEAFF.

The J gene is TRBJ2-7, the V gene TRBV23-1; TRBD1 agrees at 7 bases. TRBV23-1 is annotated as an ORF whose role is uncertain. The CDR3 has 15 residues. The J segment lost 2 bases and the V segment lost 1 base, leaving 5 bases of the junction unmatched. The DNA for the CDR3 is TGCGCCAGCAGTCAATGGAACAGGGGCCCCTACGAGCAGTACTTC. Translation: CASSQWNRGPYEQYF.

In this sample, this clone turned up once. V is TRBV19 and J is TRBJ1-1; D is undetermined. Germline V gives CDR1 LNHDA, CDR2 SQIVND (reference sequence). The V end was cut by 7 bases, the J end by 0 bases, with 6 bases between. This CDR3 has 12 amino acids. The DNA for the CDR3 is TGTGCCAGTACCGAGGTGAACACTGAAGCTTTCTTT. Its protein product is CASTEVNTEAFF. Based on the CDR3 plus reference TRBV19 and TRBJ1-1, the full variable domain is DGGITQSPKYLFRKEGQNVTLSCEQNLNHDAMYWYRQDPGQGLRLIYYSQIVNDFQKGDIAEGYSVSREKKESFPLTVTSAQKNPTAFYLCASTEVNTEAFFGQGTRLTVV.

This CDR3 is CASSLTGGGNTEAFF. The CDR3 DNA is TGCGCCAGCAGCTTGACAGGGGGAGGGAACACTGAAGCTTTCTTT. The V and J genes are TRBV5-1 and TRBJ1-1; TRBD1 agrees at 8 bases. J was trimmed by 1 base and V by 1 base; bases with no gene match: 3. Germline CDR1 is SGHRS and CDR2 is YFSETQ. The CDR3 spans 15 residues. Full variable domain (missing parts from reference TRBV5-1 and TRBJ1-1): KAGVTQTPRYLIKTRGQQVTLSCSPISGHRSVSWYQQTPGQGLQFLFEYFSETQRNKGNFPGRFSGRQFSNSRSEMNVSTLELGDSALYLCASSLTGGGNTEAFFGQGTRLTVV.

This clone was detected only once. The chain uses TRBV29-1 and TRBJ1-2; D is possibly TRBD1 (5 bases). Trimming removed 2 bases from V and 4 bases from J, with 5 bases in between. The CDR3 consists of 11 residues. The germline V gene has CDR1 SQVTM and CDR2 ANQGSEA. In DNA form, the CDR3 reads TGCAGCGTTGAACAGGGCTATGGCTACACCTTC. It translates to CSVEQGYGYTF.

This rearrangement joins TRBV4-2 to TRBJ2-1; possible D gene TRBD2, 5 bases. The CDR3 runs 14 residues. The germline V gene has CDR1 LGHNA and CDR2 YNFKEQ. Trimming shortened V by 0 bases and J by 8 bases, and 11 bases separated the two germline ends. CDR3 nucleotide sequence: TGTGCCAGCAGCCAAGAGTCGGGGTTTGATGAGCAGTTCTTC. It codes for CASSQESGFDEQFF.

The chain couples TRBV7-9 to TRBJ1-1, with no clear D. The germline CDR1 and CDR2 sequences are SEHNR and FQNEAQ (reference sequence). V lost 6 bases and J lost 6, with 8 bases in between. The CDR3 is made up of 11 amino acids. The CDR3 loop reads CASSRGAEAFF. The CDR3, as DNA: TGTGCCAGCAGTCGGGGAGCTGAAGCTTTCTTT.